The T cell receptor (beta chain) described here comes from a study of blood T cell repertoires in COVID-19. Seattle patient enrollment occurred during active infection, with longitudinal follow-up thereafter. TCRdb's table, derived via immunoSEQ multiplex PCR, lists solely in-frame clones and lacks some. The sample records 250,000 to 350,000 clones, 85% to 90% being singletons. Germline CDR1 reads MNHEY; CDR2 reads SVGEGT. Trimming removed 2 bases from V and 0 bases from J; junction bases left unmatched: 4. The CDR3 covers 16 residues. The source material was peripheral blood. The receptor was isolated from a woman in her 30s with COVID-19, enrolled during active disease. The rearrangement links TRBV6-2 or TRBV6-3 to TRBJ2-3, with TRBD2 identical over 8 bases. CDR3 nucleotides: TGTGCCAGCAGTTACAGTGGGACTAGTAGCACAGATACGCAGTATTTT. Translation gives CASSYSGTSSTDTQYF.